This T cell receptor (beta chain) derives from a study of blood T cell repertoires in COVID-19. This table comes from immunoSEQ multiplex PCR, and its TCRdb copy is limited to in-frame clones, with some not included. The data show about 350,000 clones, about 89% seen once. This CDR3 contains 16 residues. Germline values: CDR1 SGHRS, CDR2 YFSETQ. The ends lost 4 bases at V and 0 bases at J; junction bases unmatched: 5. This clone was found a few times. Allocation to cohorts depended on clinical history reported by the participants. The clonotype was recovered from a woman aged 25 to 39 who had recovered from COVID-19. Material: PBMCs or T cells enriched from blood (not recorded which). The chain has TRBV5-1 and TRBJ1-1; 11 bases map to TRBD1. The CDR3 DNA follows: TGCGCCAGCAGCGGGACAGGGGGTCCGGTGAACACTGAAGCTTTCTTT. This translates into CASSGTGGPVNTEAFF.